These 2 T cell receptor beta chains were sequenced from one sample in a study of OX40 agonist ivuxolimab in advanced cancers. Library generation was performed with the immunoSEQ multiplex PCR assay. Not all clones reach the TCRdb copy of this immuneACCESS table, which keeps in-frame sequences only. Checked studies attribute under half of the gap to unresolved V genes and leave the rest unexplained. For this sample the table gives over 8,000 clones, of which 88% were detected only once. The ten biggest clones cover 15% to 20% of the sample. The specimen was CD4+ or CD8+ T cells sorted from blood, collected in a trial of the OX40 agonist ivuxolimab. The receptors were sampled from an adult with an advanced solid tumor such as melanoma, head and neck, liver or kidney cancer.

V gene TRBV19 combines with J gene TRBJ1-2; no firm D call. The V gene lost 7 bases and the J gene lost 7 bases, with 19 bases spanning the gap. The CDR3 loop spans 14 amino acids. CDR1 LNHDA and CDR2 SQIVND come from the germline V gene (reference sequence). The CDR3 spells CASTPGWLKGGYTF. The DNA for the CDR3 is TGTGCCAGTACCCCCGGTTGGCTCAAGGGTGGCTACACCTTC.

The chain links TRBV19 to TRBJ1-2; no firm D call. The V gene lost 5 bases and the J gene lost 4 bases, with 20 bases spanning the gap. This CDR3 comprises 16 residues. Looked up from germline, CDR1 is LNHDA and CDR2 is SQIVND (reference sequence). CDR3 protein: CASSEDPNRKTYGYTF. CDR3 nucleotide sequence: TGTGCCAGTAGTGAGGACCCAAATCGAAAGACCTATGGCTACACCTTC.